These 27 T cell receptor beta chains were sequenced from one sample in a study of T cell changes during pregnancy in multiple sclerosis. Sequencing used immunoSEQ multiplex PCR; TCRdb keeps in-frame clones, though not all of them. The profile covers about 38,000 clones, with around 90% appearing a single time and about 0.57% taken by the ten largest. This specimen was CD4+ T cells from peripheral blood mononuclear cells, taken in the second trimester of pregnancy. Receptors originate from a female donor with multiple sclerosis, enrolled in a pregnancy study.

This sequence joins TRBV7-9 and TRBJ2-7; 14 bases align to TRBD2. This CDR3 has 19 amino acids. Germline V gives CDR1 SEHNR, CDR2 FQNEAQ (reference sequence). V shed 5 bases and J 5 bases; nucleotides not matched to a gene: 17. CDR3 in amino acids: CASSDIIGTSGRNGDEQYF. The DNA of the CDR3 is TGTGCCAGCAGCGATATCATCGGGACTAGCGGGAGAAACGGAGACGAGCAGTACTTC.

This chain links TRBV5-4 with TRBJ2-7; 7 bases align to TRBD1. CDR3 length: 12 amino acids. With V trimmed by 3 bases and J by 3 bases, 0 bases remained unmatched. The V gene's germline CDR1 is SGHNT and CDR2 YYREEE (reference sequence). The CDR3 here is CASSWDSYEQYF. DNA for the CDR3: TGTGCCAGCAGCTGGGACAGCTACGAGCAGTACTTC. The variable domain in full, with the rest retrieved from reference TRBV5-4 and TRBJ2-7, is ETGVTQSPTHLIKTRGQQVTLRCSSQSGHNTVSWYQQALGQGPQFIFQYYREEENGRGNFPPRFSGLQFPNYSSELNVNALELDDSALYLCASSWDSYEQYFGPGTRLTVT.

This clone was recorded a few times. The chain employs TRBV2 and TRBJ2-3; TRBD2 agrees at 13 bases. Per germline, CDR1 SNHLY and CDR2 FYNNEI. The CDR3 contains 15 residues. The J segment lost 6 bases and the V segment lost 7 bases, leaving 7 bases of the junction unmatched. The DNA for the CDR3 is TGTGCCAGCAATAAAGGGACTAGCGGGGCGGATACGCAGTATTTT. Translation gives CASNKGTSGADTQYF.

J is TRBJ1-5 and V is TRBV10-3, with a possible D match to TRBD1 (5 bases). The CDR3 consists of 13 residues. The V and J ends lost 5 bases and 3 bases respectively, with 8 bases between them. Germline V lookup: CDR1 ENHRY, CDR2 SYGVKD. The CDR3 is CAISRQSNQPQHF. In nucleotides, the CDR3 is TGTGCCATCAGTCGACAGTCCAATCAGCCCCAGCATTTT.

The chain combines TRBV6-1 with TRBJ2-7, with D hard to call. The germline V gene has CDR1 MNHNS and CDR2 SASEGT. V lost 2 bases and J lost 0, with 8 bases in between. CDR3 length: 14 amino acids. The CDR3 nucleotides are TGTGCCAGCAGTGAATTTGGTAGCTCCTACGAGCAGTACTTC. Translating it yields CASSEFGSSYEQYF.

This sequence joins TRBV7-9 and TRBJ2-3; D not certain. This CDR3 is built from 11 residues. Trimming removed 4 bases from V and 9 bases from J, with 8 bases in between. CDR1 SEHNR and CDR2 FQNEAQ come from the germline V gene (reference sequence). CDR3: CASSSRGTQYF. As DNA, the CDR3 is TGTGCCAGCAGCTCTCGCGGCACGCAGTATTTT.

This clone was seen a few times. The chain has TRBV5-1 and TRBJ1-1, with D possibly TRBD1 on 6 matching bases. The V and J ends lost 4 bases and 4 bases respectively, with 11 bases between them. Germline values: CDR1 SGHRS, CDR2 YFSETQ. CDR3 length: 13 amino acids. CDR3 DNA sequence: TGCGCCAGCAGCCAACAGGGACGCACTGAAGCTTTCTTT. Translated, it gives CASSQQGRTEAFF.

This chain links TRBV6-6 with TRBJ2-5, with TRBD2 identical over 7 bases. V lost 2 bases and J lost 1; bases outside the gene matches: 7. Germline assignment: CDR1 MNHNY and CDR2 SVGAGI (reference sequence). This CDR3 is 16 amino acids long. In DNA, the CDR3 is TGTGCCAGCAGTTACGGTCGGTCTAGCGGCCAAGAGACCCAGTACTTC. This gives the protein CASSYGRSSGQETQYF.

CDR3: CAWSDRQGMETQYF. CDR3 DNA: TGTGCCTGGAGTGACAGACAGGGAATGGAGACCCAGTACTTC. This chain links TRBV30 with TRBJ2-5; 7 nucleotides match TRBD1. The length of the CDR3 is 14 residues. V was clipped by 1 base and J by 5 bases; unmatched bases: 7. Per the germline V gene, CDR1 is GTSNPN and CDR2 is SVGIG (reference sequence).

The chain joins TRBV2 to TRBJ1-4; possible D gene TRBD1, 5 bases. V lost 3 bases to trimming and J lost 1 base, with 15 bases between them. Germline CDR1 SNHLY, CDR2 FYNNEI. This CDR3 is 17 amino acids long. DNA for the CDR3: TGTGCCAGCAGTGACCGACAGATCCCACTAACTAATGAAAAACTGTTTTTT. Translation: CASSDRQIPLTNEKLFF.

The CDR3 region is CASSQEVGTGSYEQYF. The CDR3, as DNA: TGCGCCAGCAGCCAAGAGGTCGGGACAGGGTCCTACGAGCAGTACTTC. The chain couples TRBV4-3 to TRBJ2-7, with 9 nucleotides matching TRBD1. The CDR3 has 16 residues. Germline CDR1 reads LGHNA; CDR2 reads YSLEER. The trim removed 0 bases at V and 1 base at J, leaving 4 bases unmatched.

The chain joins TRBV18 to TRBJ1-1; D perhaps matches TRBD1 (5 bases). The CDR3 covers 15 residues. CDR1 KGHSH and CDR2 LQKENI come from the germline V gene. The V end lost 5 bases, the J end lost 5 bases, and 18 bases lay between the germline ends. The CDR3 DNA reads TGTGCCAGCTCAGCCTATCCATTGGGGACTACTGAAGCTTTCTTT. It yields the protein CASSAYPLGTTEAFF.

This clone appeared once. The chain couples TRBV30 to TRBJ2-1; D gene ambiguous. Germline V lookup: CDR1 GTSNPN, CDR2 SVGIG (reference sequence). CDR3 length equals 15 residues. Trimming stripped 2 bases from V and 5 bases from J, with 16 bases between. CDR3 sequence reads: CAWSNPDRTDNEQFF. The CDR3 DNA sequence: TGTGCCTGGAGTAATCCCGATCGAACTGACAATGAGCAGTTCTTC. The full variable domain, with the rest looked up from reference TRBV30 and TRBJ2-1, is SQTIHQWPATLVQPVGSPLSLECTVEGTSNPNLYWYRQAAGRGLQLLFYSVGIGQISSEVPQNLSASRPQDRQFILSSKKLLLSDSGFYLCAWSNPDRTDNEQFFGPGTRLTVL.

The chain employs TRBV27 and TRBJ1-5, with a possible D match to TRBD1 (5 bases). Germline values: CDR1 MNHEY, CDR2 SMNVEV (reference sequence). Trimming shortened V by 2 bases and J by 4 bases, and 9 bases separated the two germline ends. The CDR3 length is 14 residues. As DNA, the CDR3 is TGTGCCAGCAGTTTAAGGCAGGGTAATCAGCCCCAGCATTTT. Protein sequence: CASSLRQGNQPQHF.

The chain is built from TRBV5-6 and TRBJ2-7, with 9 bases identical to TRBD2. V trimming: 3 bases; J trimming: 3 bases; junction bases outside the gene matches: 16. The CDR3 extends over 18 amino acids. Germline CDR1 reads SGHDT; CDR2 reads YYEEEE. As DNA, the CDR3 is TGTGCCAGCAGCTCCCTCGGTGTAGCGGGAGTACAGCGCTACGAGCAGTACTTC. Translating it yields CASSSLGVAGVQRYEQYF.

The chain links TRBV14 to TRBJ2-3; TRBD2 aligns across 9 bases. With V trimmed by 2 bases and J by 5 bases, 11 bases remained unmatched. There are 17 residues in the CDR3. Germline V CDR1 and CDR2: SGHDN, FVKESK. The CDR3 sequence: CASSQPRLAGVKDTQYF. The CDR3 DNA reads as TGTGCCAGCAGCCAACCCCGGTTAGCGGGAGTTAAAGATACGCAGTATTTT.

This chain joins TRBV19 and TRBJ2-7; 13 nucleotides align to TRBD2. V lost 5 bases, J lost 6 bases, and 10 bases stayed unmatched. The CDR3 loop spans 16 amino acids. Germline V gene data show CDR1 as LNHDA and CDR2 as SQIVND (reference sequence). CDR3 in amino acids: CASSLRTSGSLVEQYF. In nucleotides, the CDR3 is TGTGCCAGTAGTCTCAGGACTAGCGGGAGTCTAGTCGAGCAGTACTTC. Combining the CDR3 with reference TRBV19 and TRBJ2-7 gives the whole variable domain DGGITQSPKYLFRKEGQNVTLSCEQNLNHDAMYWYRQDPGQGLRLIYYSQIVNDFQKGDIAEGYSVSREKKESFPLTVTSAQKNPTAFYLCASSLRTSGSLVEQYFGPGTRLTVT.

This clone was detected only once. The chain joins TRBV19 to TRBJ2-5; the match to TRBD1 covers 9 bases. Trimming at V came to 1 base and at J to 6 bases, leaving 9 bases not matched to a gene. In germline, CDR1 is LNHDA, CDR2 SQIVND (reference sequence). CDR3 size: 16 residues. The CDR3 region has the DNA TGTGCCAGTAGTATAGTGGGGACAGGGCCGAGAAAGACCCAGTACTTC. Protein product: CASSIVGTGPRKTQYF.

This chain joins TRBV29-1 and TRBJ2-5; 8 bases fit TRBD2. The CDR3 is 14 residues long. From germline, CDR1 is SQVTM and CDR2 ANQGSEA. The V and J ends lost 6 bases and 4 bases, in that order; junction bases with no gene match: 10. The CDR3, as DNA: TGCAGCGTGCGGGGAGCGGGAGAGCTAGAGACCCAGTACTTC. Translated, it gives CSVRGAGELETQYF.

This sequence joins TRBV28 and TRBJ1-2; TRBD1 matches at 11 bases. This CDR3 has 14 amino acids. Germline V lookup: CDR1 MDHEN, CDR2 SYDVKM. With 7 bases clipped from V and 4 bases from J, the junction kept 5 bases outside the gene matches. The CDR3 DNA is TGTGCCAGCAATGGACAGGGGGCGCCCTATGGCTACACCTTC. Amino acids: CASNGQGAPYGYTF.

The chain couples TRBV4-3 to TRBJ2-5, with D tentatively TRBD1 (5 bases). The CDR3 is 15 amino acids. Trimming took 1 base from V and 5 from J, leaving 14 bases between them. CDR1 is LGHNA and CDR2 is YSLEER in the germline V gene. DNA of the CDR3: TGCGCCAGCAGCCAAGTAGGGGCAGGGTCGGAGACCCAGTACTTC. As protein: CASSQVGAGSETQYF.

The genes are TRBV7-9 and TRBJ2-7; 7 positions match TRBD2. The CDR3 length is 15 residues. V shed 5 bases, J shed 1 base, and the junction held 8 bases outside the gene matches. Per the germline V gene, CDR1 is SEHNR and CDR2 is FQNEAQ (reference sequence). CDR3 in amino acids: CASSPPGLQSYEQYF. The CDR3 DNA is TGTGCCAGCAGCCCACCGGGACTACAATCCTACGAGCAGTACTTC. Variable domain in full (rest from reference TRBV7-9 and TRBJ2-7): DTGVSQNPRHKITKRGQNVTFRCDPISEHNRLYWYRQTLGQGPEFLTYFQNEAQLEKSRLLSDRFSAERPKGSFSTLEIQRTEQGDSAMYLCASSPPGLQSYEQYFGPGTRLTVT.

This chain connects TRBV7-3 to TRBJ1-2; 7 nucleotides line up with TRBD1. Germline loops: CDR1 SGHTA, CDR2 FQGTGA. This CDR3 comprises 15 residues. J was trimmed by 4 bases and V by 2 bases; bases with no gene match: 7. The CDR3 region has the DNA TGTGCCAGCAGCTTATCCTCCGGGACAGCCTATGGCTACACCTTC. This codes for CASSLSSGTAYGYTF.

The CDR3 region has the DNA TGTGCCAGTAGCCCTGCGCCCGCCGGGACAGCGCTTCCGTACTTC. This translates into CASSPAPAGTALPYF. This chain links TRBV19 with TRBJ2-5; 7 positions agree with TRBD1. CDR3 length: 15 amino acids. Unmatched junction bases numbered 20, after V lost 6 bases and J lost 13 bases. The germline V gene encodes CDR1 LNHDA and CDR2 SQIVND (reference sequence).

V is TRBV7-9 and J is TRBJ1-1; no firm D call. This CDR3 is 12 amino acids long. Germline V gives CDR1 SEHNR, CDR2 FQNEAQ (reference sequence). V lost 0 bases and J lost 7, with 6 bases in between. The CDR3 reads CASSLARLEAFF. The CDR3, as DNA: TGTGCCAGCAGCTTAGCGCGGCTTGAAGCTTTCTTT.

The chain carries TRBV6-5 and TRBJ1-5; the match to TRBD1 covers 7 bases. There are 14 residues in the CDR3. CDR1 is MNHEY and CDR2 is SVGAGI in the germline V gene. Trimming at V came to 4 bases and at J to 8 bases, leaving 8 bases not matched to a gene. DNA of the CDR3: TGTGCCAGCAGTTCCGCGACAGGGAGTGAGCCCCAGCATTTT. Amino acids: CASSSATGSEPQHF.

This chain links TRBV7-6 with TRBJ2-3, with 8 bases matching TRBD1. The CDR3 runs to 16 residues. Germline V gives CDR1 SGHVS, CDR2 FNYEAQ. Trimming took 2 bases from V and 2 from J; bases not matched to a gene: 6. The CDR3 loop is CASSLRAGGNTDTQYF. The DNA of the CDR3 is TGTGCCAGCAGCTTAAGGGCAGGGGGCAACACAGATACGCAGTATTTT.